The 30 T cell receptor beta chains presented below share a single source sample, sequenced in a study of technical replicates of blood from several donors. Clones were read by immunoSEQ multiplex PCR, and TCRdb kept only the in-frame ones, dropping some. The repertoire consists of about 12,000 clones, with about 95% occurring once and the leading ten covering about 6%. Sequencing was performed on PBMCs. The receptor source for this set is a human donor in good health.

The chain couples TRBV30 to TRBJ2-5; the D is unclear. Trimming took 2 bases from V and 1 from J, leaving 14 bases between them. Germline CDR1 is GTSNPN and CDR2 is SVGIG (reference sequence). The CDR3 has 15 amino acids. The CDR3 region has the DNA TGTGCCTGGAGTCCTAAGCAGGCCCCCCAAGAGACCCAGTACTTC. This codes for CAWSPKQAPQETQYF.

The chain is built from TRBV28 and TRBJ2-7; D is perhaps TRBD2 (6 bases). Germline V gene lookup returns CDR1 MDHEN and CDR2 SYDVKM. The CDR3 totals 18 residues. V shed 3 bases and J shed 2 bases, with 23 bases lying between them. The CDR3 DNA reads TGTGCCAGCAGTTTTACCCCGGAACTAAGCGGGCGAACCTACGAGCAGTACTTC. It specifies CASSFTPELSGRTYEQYF. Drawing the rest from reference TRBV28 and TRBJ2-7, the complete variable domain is DVKVTQSSRYLVKRTGEKVFLECVQDMDHENMFWYRQDPGLGLRLIYFSYDVKMKEKGDIPEGYSVSREKKERFSLILESASTNQTSMYLCASSFTPELSGRTYEQYFGPGTRLTVT.

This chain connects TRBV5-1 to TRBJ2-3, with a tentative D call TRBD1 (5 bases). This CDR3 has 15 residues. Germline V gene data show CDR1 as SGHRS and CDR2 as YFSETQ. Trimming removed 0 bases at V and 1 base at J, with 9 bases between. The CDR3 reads CASSLDRQGTDTQYF. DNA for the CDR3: TGCGCCAGCAGCTTGGACAGGCAAGGCACAGATACGCAGTATTTT.

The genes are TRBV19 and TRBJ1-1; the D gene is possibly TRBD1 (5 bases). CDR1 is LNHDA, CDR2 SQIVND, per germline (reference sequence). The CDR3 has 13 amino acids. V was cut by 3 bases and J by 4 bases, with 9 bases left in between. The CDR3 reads CASSMGGSTEAFF. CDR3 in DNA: TGTGCCAGTAGTATGGGGGGTAGCACTGAAGCTTTCTTT. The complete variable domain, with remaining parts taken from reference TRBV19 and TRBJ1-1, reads DGGITQSPKYLFRKEGQNVTLSCEQNLNHDAMYWYRQDPGQGLRLIYYSQIVNDFQKGDIAEGYSVSREKKESFPLTVTSAQKNPTAFYLCASSMGGSTEAFFGQGTRLTVV.

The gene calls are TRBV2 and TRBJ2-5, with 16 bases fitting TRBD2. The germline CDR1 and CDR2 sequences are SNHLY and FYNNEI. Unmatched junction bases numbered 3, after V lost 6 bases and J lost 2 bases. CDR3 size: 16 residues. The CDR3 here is CASRPGLAGGQETQYF. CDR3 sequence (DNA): TGTGCCAGCAGACCGGGACTAGCGGGAGGGCAAGAGACCCAGTACTTC.

CDR3 nucleotides: TGTGCCAGCAGTTTAGGTTCCACTCTCTACTACGAGCAGTACTTC. Encoded protein: CASSLGSTLYYEQYF. This sequence joins TRBV27 and TRBJ2-7, with no clear D. Per germline, CDR1 MNHEY and CDR2 SMNVEV (reference sequence). This CDR3 contains 15 residues. V lost 2 bases to trimming and J lost 3 bases, with 14 bases between them.

The CDR3 DNA follows: TGTGCCAGCAGCTTATCGACAGGGACTCGAGGCTACACCTTC. It encodes CASSLSTGTRGYTF. The rearrangement links TRBV7-9 to TRBJ1-2; 7 bases are shared with TRBD1. This CDR3 is 14 amino acids long. V lost 2 bases and J lost 8; bases outside the gene matches: 8. CDR1 is SEHNR, CDR2 FQNEAQ, per germline (reference sequence).

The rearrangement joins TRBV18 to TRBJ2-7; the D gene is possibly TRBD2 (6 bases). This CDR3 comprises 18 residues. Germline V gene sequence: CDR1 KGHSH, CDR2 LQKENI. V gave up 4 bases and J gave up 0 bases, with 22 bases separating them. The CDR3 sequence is CASSRFPGLLTSSYEQYF. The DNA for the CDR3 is TGTGCCAGCTCACGTTTTCCGGGACTTCTTACGAGCTCCTACGAGCAGTACTTC.

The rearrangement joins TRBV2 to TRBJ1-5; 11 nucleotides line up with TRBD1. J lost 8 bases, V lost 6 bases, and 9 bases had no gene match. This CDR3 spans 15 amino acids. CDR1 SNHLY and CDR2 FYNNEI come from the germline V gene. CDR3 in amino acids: CASSGWDRGFEPQHF. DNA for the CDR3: TGTGCCAGCAGCGGTTGGGACAGGGGGTTTGAGCCCCAGCATTTT.

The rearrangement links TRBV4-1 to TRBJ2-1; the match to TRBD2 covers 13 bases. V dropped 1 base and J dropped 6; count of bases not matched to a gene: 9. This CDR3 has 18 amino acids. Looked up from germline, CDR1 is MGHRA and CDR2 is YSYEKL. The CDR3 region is CASSQVDLGLAGPNEQFF. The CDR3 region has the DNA TGCGCCAGCAGCCAAGTAGATCTGGGACTAGCGGGACCCAATGAGCAGTTCTTC.

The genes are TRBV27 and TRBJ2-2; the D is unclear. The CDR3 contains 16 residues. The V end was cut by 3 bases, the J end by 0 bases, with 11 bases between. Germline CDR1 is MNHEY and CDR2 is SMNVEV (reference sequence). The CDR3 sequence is CASSFIRFANTGELFF. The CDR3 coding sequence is TGTGCCAGCAGTTTCATCAGGTTCGCGAACACCGGGGAGCTGTTTTTT.

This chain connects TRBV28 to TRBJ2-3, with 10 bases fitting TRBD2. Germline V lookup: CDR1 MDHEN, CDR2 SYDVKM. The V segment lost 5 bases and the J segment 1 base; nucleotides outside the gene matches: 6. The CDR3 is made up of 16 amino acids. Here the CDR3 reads CASSPPSGSGTDTQYF. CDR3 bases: TGTGCCAGCAGTCCCCCTAGCGGGAGTGGCACAGATACGCAGTATTTT.

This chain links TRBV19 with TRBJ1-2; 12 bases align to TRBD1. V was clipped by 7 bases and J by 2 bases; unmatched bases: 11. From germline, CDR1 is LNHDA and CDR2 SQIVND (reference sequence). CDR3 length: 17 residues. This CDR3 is CASTSRDRGQKNYGYTF. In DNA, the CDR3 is TGTGCCAGTACCTCCAGGGACAGGGGGCAGAAAAACTATGGCTACACCTTC.

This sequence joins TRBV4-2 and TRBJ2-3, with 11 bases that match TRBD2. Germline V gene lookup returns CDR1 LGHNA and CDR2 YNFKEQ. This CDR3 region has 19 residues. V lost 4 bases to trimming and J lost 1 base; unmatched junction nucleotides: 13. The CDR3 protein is CASSLGSGRAHHRTDTQYF. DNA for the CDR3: TGTGCCAGCAGCCTAGGTAGCGGGAGGGCCCATCATCGCACAGATACGCAGTATTTT.

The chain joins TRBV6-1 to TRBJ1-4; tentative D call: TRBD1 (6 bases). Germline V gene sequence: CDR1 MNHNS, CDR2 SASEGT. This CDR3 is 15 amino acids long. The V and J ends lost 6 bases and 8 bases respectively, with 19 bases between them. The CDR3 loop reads CASSPGRQAWEKLFF. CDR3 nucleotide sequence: TGTGCCAGCAGCCCCGGTCGACAGGCGTGGGAAAAACTGTTTTTT.

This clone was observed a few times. The chain's CDR3 is CASSISAELVYEQYF. The CDR3 DNA sequence: TGTGCCAGTAGTATCTCCGCGGAGCTGGTCTACGAGCAGTACTTC. The chain uses TRBV19 and TRBJ2-7; no clear D gene. CDR3 length equals 15 residues. Germline loops: CDR1 LNHDA, CDR2 SQIVND (reference sequence). Trimming stripped 3 bases from V and 3 bases from J, with 15 bases between.

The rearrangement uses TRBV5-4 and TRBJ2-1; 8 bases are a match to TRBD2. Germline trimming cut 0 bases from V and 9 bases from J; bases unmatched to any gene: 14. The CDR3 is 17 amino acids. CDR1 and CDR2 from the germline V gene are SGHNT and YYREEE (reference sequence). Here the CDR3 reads CASSLEAGAGVLREQFF. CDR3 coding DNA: TGTGCCAGCAGCTTGGAGGCGGGAGCGGGAGTACTACGTGAGCAGTTCTTC.

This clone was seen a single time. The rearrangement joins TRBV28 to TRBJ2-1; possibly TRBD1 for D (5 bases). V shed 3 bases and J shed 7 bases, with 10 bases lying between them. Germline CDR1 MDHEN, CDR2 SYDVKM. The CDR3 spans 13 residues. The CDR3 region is CASSLARTNEQFF. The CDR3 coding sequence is TGTGCCAGCAGTTTGGCTAGGACAAATGAGCAGTTCTTC.

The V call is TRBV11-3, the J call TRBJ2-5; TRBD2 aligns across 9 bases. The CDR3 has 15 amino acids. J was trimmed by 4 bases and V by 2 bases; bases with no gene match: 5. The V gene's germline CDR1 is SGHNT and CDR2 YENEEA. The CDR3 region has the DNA TGTGCCAGCAGCTTACAAGCGGGAGGAGGAGAGACCCAGTACTTC. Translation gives CASSLQAGGGETQYF.

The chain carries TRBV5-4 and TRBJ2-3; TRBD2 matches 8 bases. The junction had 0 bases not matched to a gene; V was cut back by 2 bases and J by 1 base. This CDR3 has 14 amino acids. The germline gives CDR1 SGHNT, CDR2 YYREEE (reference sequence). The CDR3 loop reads CASSLAGGTDTQYF. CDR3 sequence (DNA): TGTGCCAGCAGCTTAGCGGGAGGCACAGATACGCAGTATTTT.

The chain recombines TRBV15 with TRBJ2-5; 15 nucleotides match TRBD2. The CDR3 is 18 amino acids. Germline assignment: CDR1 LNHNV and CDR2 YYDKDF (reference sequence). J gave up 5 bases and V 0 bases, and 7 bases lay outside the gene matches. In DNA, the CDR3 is TGTGCCACCAGCAGAGATAGGACTAGCGGGAGGGTGGGGGAGACCCAGTACTTC. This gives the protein CATSRDRTSGRVGETQYF.

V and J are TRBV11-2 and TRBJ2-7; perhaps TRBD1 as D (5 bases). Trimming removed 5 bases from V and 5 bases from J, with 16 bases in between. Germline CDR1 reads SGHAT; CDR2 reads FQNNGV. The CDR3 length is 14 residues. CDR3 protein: CASSLDSRKDEQYF. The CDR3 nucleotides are TGTGCCAGCAGCCTCGACAGCAGGAAGGACGAGCAGTACTTC. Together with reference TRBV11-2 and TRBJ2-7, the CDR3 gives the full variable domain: EAGVAQSPRYKIIEKRQSVAFWCNPISGHATLYWYQQILGQGPKLLIQFQNNGVVDDSQLPKDRFSAERLKGVDSTLKIQPAKLEDSAVYLCASSLDSRKDEQYFGPGTRLTVT.

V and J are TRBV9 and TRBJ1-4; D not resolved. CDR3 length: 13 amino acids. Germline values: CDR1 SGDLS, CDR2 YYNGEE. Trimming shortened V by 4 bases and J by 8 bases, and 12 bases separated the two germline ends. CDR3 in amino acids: CASSSPGGEKLFF. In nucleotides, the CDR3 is TGTGCCAGCAGCTCCCCCGGCGGGGAAAAACTGTTTTTT.

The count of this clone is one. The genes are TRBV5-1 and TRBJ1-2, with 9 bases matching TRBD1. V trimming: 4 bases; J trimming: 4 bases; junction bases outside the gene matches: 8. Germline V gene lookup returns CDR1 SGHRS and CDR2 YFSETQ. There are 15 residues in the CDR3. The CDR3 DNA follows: TGCGCCAGCAGCCCGGACGGGACAGGGCGCTATGGCTACACCTTC. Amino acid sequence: CASSPDGTGRYGYTF.

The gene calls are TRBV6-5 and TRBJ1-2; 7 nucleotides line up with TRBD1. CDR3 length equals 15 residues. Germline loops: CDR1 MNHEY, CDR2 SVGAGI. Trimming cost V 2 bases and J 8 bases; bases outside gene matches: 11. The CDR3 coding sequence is TGTGCCAGCAGTTACACCTCGGGACAGCCGCGAGGCTACACCTTC. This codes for CASSYTSGQPRGYTF.

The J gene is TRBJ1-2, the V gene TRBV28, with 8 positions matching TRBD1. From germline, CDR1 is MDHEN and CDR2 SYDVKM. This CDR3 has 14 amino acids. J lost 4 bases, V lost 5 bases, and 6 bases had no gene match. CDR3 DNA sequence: TGTGCCAGCAGTCCGGGACAGGCCACCTATGGCTACACCTTC. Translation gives CASSPGQATYGYTF.

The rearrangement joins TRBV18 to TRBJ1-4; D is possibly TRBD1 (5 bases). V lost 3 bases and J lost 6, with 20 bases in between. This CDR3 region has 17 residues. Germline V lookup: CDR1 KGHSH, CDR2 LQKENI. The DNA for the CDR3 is TGTGCCAGCTCACCCACCGCGGGACCGACCACTGATGAAAAACTGTTTTTT. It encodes CASSPTAGPTTDEKLFF.

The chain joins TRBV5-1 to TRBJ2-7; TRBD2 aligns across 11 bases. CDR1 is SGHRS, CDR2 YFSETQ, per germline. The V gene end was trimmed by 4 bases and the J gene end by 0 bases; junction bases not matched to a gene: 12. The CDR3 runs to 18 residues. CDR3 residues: CASSQGTSGFMSSYEQYF. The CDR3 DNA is TGCGCCAGCAGCCAGGGGACTAGCGGATTCATGAGCTCCTACGAGCAGTACTTC.

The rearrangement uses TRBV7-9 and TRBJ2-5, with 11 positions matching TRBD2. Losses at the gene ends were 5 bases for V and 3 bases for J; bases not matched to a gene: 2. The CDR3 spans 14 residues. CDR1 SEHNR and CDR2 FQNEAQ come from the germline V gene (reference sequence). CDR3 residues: CASSPGLAEETQYF. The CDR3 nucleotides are TGTGCCAGCAGCCCGGGACTAGCGGAAGAGACCCAGTACTTC.

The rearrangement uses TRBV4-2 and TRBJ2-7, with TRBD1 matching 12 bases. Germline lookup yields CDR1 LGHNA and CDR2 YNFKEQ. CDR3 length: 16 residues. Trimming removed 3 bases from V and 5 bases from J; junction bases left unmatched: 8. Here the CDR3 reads CASSHSPGQGADEQYF. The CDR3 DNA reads TGTGCCAGCAGCCACTCACCGGGACAGGGGGCCGACGAGCAGTACTTC.